This TCR beta chain was captured in a study of identifying expanded T cells in peripheral blood. This CDR3 has 19 amino acids. Germline values: CDR1 MGHRA, CDR2 YSYEKL. Trimming cost V 0 bases and J 4 bases, with 24 bases left between them. The protocol was immunoSEQ multiplex PCR, while the TCRdb copy is restricted to in-frame clones and leaves out a portion. This sample has tens of thousands of clones, with over 75% found just once. This sequence originates from a person aged 18 to 70 in good health. The sequencing sample was made of blood. The chain uses TRBV4-1 and TRBJ1-2, with D hard to call. The CDR3: CASSQDPNGQSVSGYGYTF. CDR3 DNA sequence: TGCGCCAGCAGCCAAGATCCAAACGGGCAGAGTGTATCAGGCTATGGCTACACCTTC.